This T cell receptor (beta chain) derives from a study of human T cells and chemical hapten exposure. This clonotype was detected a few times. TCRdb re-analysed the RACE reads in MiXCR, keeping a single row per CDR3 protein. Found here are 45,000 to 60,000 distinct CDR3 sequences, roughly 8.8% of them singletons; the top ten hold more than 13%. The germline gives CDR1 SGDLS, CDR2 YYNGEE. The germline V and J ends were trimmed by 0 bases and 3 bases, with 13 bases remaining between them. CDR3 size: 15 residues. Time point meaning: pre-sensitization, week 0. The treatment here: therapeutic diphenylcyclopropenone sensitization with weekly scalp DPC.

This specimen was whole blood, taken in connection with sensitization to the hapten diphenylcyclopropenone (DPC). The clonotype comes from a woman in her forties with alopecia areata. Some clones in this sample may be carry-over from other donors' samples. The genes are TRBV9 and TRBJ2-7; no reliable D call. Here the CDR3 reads CASSVADADHYEQYF. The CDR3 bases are TGTGCCAGCAGCGTAGCTGACGCAGACCACTACGAGCAGTACTTC. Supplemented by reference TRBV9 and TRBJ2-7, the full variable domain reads DSGVTQTPKHLITATGQRVTLRCSPRSGDLSVYWYQQSLDQGLQFLIQYYNGEERAKGNILERFSAQQFPDLHSELNLSSLELGDSALYFCASSVADADHYEQYFGPGTRLTVT.